The 23 T cell receptor beta chains presented below share a single source sample, sequenced in a study of shared clonotypes between healthy human individuals. Naive CD8 cells were CD45RO-negative, positively selected for CCR7, excluding terminally differentiated effector memory CD45RA+ cells. Repertoires were generated with immunoSEQ multiplex PCR, while TCRdb's copy carries only in-frame clones and drops some. In the table there are some 2 million clones, about 95% of which are singletons. The sequenced material came from naive CD8+ T cells sorted from blood. The source of these receptors is a man aged 18 to 35 in good health.

V and J are TRBV5-1 and TRBJ2-7; D not certain. Germline V gene data show CDR1 as SGHRS and CDR2 as YFSETQ. The CDR3 contains 12 residues. Trimming took off 4 bases at V and 5 bases at J, with 10 bases between the two ends. Here the CDR3 reads CASSPYGDEQYF. CDR3 sequence (DNA): TGCGCCAGCAGCCCGTATGGGGACGAGCAGTACTTC.

The rearrangement uses TRBV6-1 and TRBJ1-1; D gene uncertain. Germline assignment: CDR1 MNHNS and CDR2 SASEGT. The CDR3 spans 15 residues. Trimming stripped 2 bases from V and 1 base from J, with 11 bases between. The CDR3: CASSELAIQNTEAFF. The CDR3 DNA reads as TGTGCCAGCAGTGAATTGGCGATTCAGAACACTGAAGCTTTCTTT.

For the CDR3, the DNA is TGTGCCAGCAGCTCGAGACAGGGGGAAGGCTCTGGAAACACCATATATTTT. Translation: CASSSRQGEGSGNTIYF. The chain couples TRBV7-8 to TRBJ1-3, with 9 positions matching TRBD1. Per the germline V gene, CDR1 is SGHVS and CDR2 is FQNEAQ. The CDR3 totals 17 residues. Trimming removed 4 bases from V and 0 bases from J; junction bases left unmatched: 7. Complete variable domain (other parts from reference TRBV7-8 and TRBJ1-3): GAGVSQSPRYKVAKRGQDVALRCDPISGHVSLFWYQQALGQGPEFLTYFQNEAQLDKSGLPSDRFFAERPEGSVSTLKIQRTQQEDSAVYLCASSSRQGEGSGNTIYFGEGSWLTVV.

In regard to this clone: Other nucleotide sequences in the sample specify the same CDR3. The chain employs TRBV5-4 and TRBJ2-7; 10 bases align to TRBD1. V was clipped by 0 bases and J by 0 bases; unmatched bases: 0. This CDR3 contains 15 residues. Germline CDR1 SGHNT, CDR2 YYREEE (reference sequence). The CDR3 loop is CASSLGTGGSYEQYF. CDR3 coding DNA: TGTGCCAGCAGCTTGGGGACAGGGGGCTCCTACGAGCAGTACTTC.

A note on this clone: Other DNA variants within this sample encode the same CDR3. The CDR3 loop is CASSLLNEQYF. Written as DNA, the CDR3 is TGTGCCAGCAGCTTACTTAACGAGCAGTACTTC. The chain joins TRBV11-2 to TRBJ2-7; D not resolved. Germline V gene data show CDR1 as SGHAT and CDR2 as FQNNGV. The germline V and J ends were trimmed by 2 bases and 5 bases, with 4 bases remaining between them. The CDR3 loop spans 11 amino acids.

This chain connects TRBV2 to TRBJ2-5; 14 bases line up with TRBD2. Looked up from germline, CDR1 is SNHLY and CDR2 is FYNNEI. Trimming took 7 bases from V and 1 from J; bases not matched to a gene: 8. This CDR3 comprises 17 residues. In DNA form, the CDR3 reads TGTGCCAGCACAACGACGGGACTAGCGGGGGTCCAAGAGACCCAGTACTTC. Translated, it gives CASTTTGLAGVQETQYF.

The J gene is TRBJ2-3, the V gene TRBV11-2; TRBD2 matches 11 bases. This CDR3 spans 17 amino acids. Germline assignment: CDR1 SGHAT and CDR2 FQNNGV. Trimming cost V 5 bases and J 4 bases; bases outside gene matches: 11. CDR3 protein: CASSEHHLAGGADTQYF. In DNA form, the CDR3 reads TGTGCCAGCAGCGAACACCACCTAGCGGGGGGTGCAGATACGCAGTATTTT.

The J gene is TRBJ1-6, the V gene TRBV7-2; no definite D call. The CDR3 spans 15 residues. V was shortened by 4 bases and J by 0 bases, with 7 bases between the two germline ends. Per germline, CDR1 SGHTA and CDR2 FQGNSA. The CDR3 coding sequence is TGTGCCAGCAGCTGGGAGAGCTCCTATAATTCACCCCTCCACTTT. This translates into CASSWESSYNSPLHF.

The chain employs TRBV30 and TRBJ2-2; TRBD1 might be the D (6 bases). The germline V gene encodes CDR1 GTSNPN and CDR2 SVGIG (reference sequence). V was clipped by 2 bases and J by 2 bases, with 9 bases between them. The CDR3 runs to 14 residues. CDR3 in DNA: TGTGCCTGGAGTCCGGGGACAAACACCGGGGAGCTGTTTTTT. Amino acid sequence: CAWSPGTNTGELFF.

This sequence joins TRBV11-3 and TRBJ2-1; 8 bases are shared with TRBD2. With V trimmed by 3 bases and J by 4 bases, 8 bases remained unmatched. The CDR3 totals 16 residues. Germline V gives CDR1 SGHNT, CDR2 YENEEA. CDR3 nucleotide sequence: TGTGCCAGCAGCTTCGGGGCGGGGGGATTGTACAATGAGCAGTTCTTC. Translating it yields CASSFGAGGLYNEQFF.

The chain couples TRBV7-6 to TRBJ2-3; 11 bases fit TRBD2. The CDR3 extends over 16 amino acids. The junction had 7 bases not matched to a gene; V was cut back by 5 bases and J by 3 bases. Germline values: CDR1 SGHVS, CDR2 FNYEAQ. CDR3 amino acids: CASSPALAGGTDTQYF. The CDR3 bases are TGTGCCAGCAGCCCAGCCCTAGCGGGGGGTACAGATACGCAGTATTTT.

The chain couples TRBV11-2 to TRBJ2-7, with 10 positions matching TRBD1. From germline, CDR1 is SGHAT and CDR2 FQNNGV. The CDR3 loop spans 14 amino acids. Trimming removed 8 bases from V and 4 bases from J; junction bases left unmatched: 8. The CDR3 DNA reads TGTGCCAGCCGACCCGGGACAGGGGTGTACGAGCAGTACTTC. Protein product: CASRPGTGVYEQYF.

J is TRBJ2-7 and V is TRBV6-1, with D possibly being TRBD2 (5 bases). Between the trimmed V and J ends, which lost 2 bases and 1 base, there was a span of 9 bases. This CDR3 is built from 14 residues. CDR1 is MNHNS and CDR2 is SASEGT in the germline V gene. The CDR3 DNA is TGTGCCAGCAGTGAATACGGGGAATCCTACGAGCAGTACTTC. As protein: CASSEYGESYEQYF.

CDR3 loop: CASSLLGPPLYEQYF. The CDR3 DNA follows: TGTGCCAGCAGCTTATTGGGTCCTCCACTCTACGAGCAGTACTTC. The genes are TRBV7-2 and TRBJ2-7; D gene uncertain. The V and J ends lost 2 bases and 3 bases respectively, with 14 bases between them. The length of the CDR3 is 15 residues. Germline assignment: CDR1 SGHTA and CDR2 FQGNSA.

CDR3 sequence reads: CASSWGGDEQYF. In DNA, the CDR3 is TGTGCCAGCAGTTGGGGGGGAGACGAGCAGTACTTC. V is TRBV27 and J is TRBJ2-7; 7 nucleotides align to TRBD2. The CDR3 loop spans 12 amino acids. With 4 bases clipped from V and 5 bases from J, the junction kept 2 bases outside the gene matches. Germline assignment: CDR1 MNHEY and CDR2 SMNVEV (reference sequence).

The chain uses TRBV10-2 and TRBJ1-6, with TRBD1 as a possible D gene (5 bases). CDR1 and CDR2 from the germline V gene are WSHSY and SAAADI. Trimming removed 3 bases from V and 6 bases from J, with 9 bases in between. The CDR3 covers 14 residues. The chain's CDR3 is CASSDGTRNSPLHF. The CDR3 DNA reads as TGCGCCAGCAGTGATGGGACTCGTAATTCACCCCTCCACTTT.

The chain recombines TRBV6-5 with TRBJ1-3, with unresolved D. V was pared by 4 bases and J by 1 base, with 8 bases between. The length of the CDR3 is 14 residues. Germline assignment: CDR1 MNHEY and CDR2 SVGAGI. The CDR3 protein is CASSFEVSGNTIYF. The CDR3, as DNA: TGTGCCAGCAGTTTTGAGGTTTCTGGAAACACCATATATTTT.

The chain couples TRBV5-6 to TRBJ2-1; D remains ambiguous. CDR3 length: 13 amino acids. Per germline, CDR1 SGHDT and CDR2 YYEEEE. The CDR3 reads CATGVNYYNEQFF. The CDR3 DNA reads TGTGCGACGGGCGTGAATTACTACAATGAGCAGTTCTTC.

The J gene is TRBJ2-7, the V gene TRBV9; D is perhaps TRBD2 (6 bases). This CDR3 has 14 residues. Trimming took 3 bases from V and 4 from J, leaving 14 bases between them. Germline values: CDR1 SGDLS, CDR2 YYNGEE. The CDR3 is CASSALIGGYEQYF. The CDR3, as DNA: TGTGCCAGCAGCGCCTTAATTGGAGGGTACGAGCAGTACTTC.

This clone was recorded a few times. The chain has TRBV21-1 and TRBJ1-5. TRBV21-1 is reported as a pseudogene. CDR3 length equals 15 residues. The CDR3 nucleotides read TGTGCCAGCAGCACCCGAGTGTTGAGCAATCAGCCCCAGCATTTT. It specifies CASSTRVLSNQPQHF.

This chain connects TRBV11-3 to TRBJ2-7; D remains ambiguous. The CDR3 is 19 amino acids. CDR1 is SGHNT, CDR2 YENEEA, per germline. Trimming pared 0 bases from V and 1 base from J, leaving 22 bases between. CDR3 in DNA: TGTGCCAGCAGCTTAGATTATTCTCGACCTCATCTCCCATCCTACGAGCAGTACTTC. This translates into CASSLDYSRPHLPSYEQYF.

CDR3 sequence: CASSPETVYGEKLFF. CDR3 bases: TGCGCCAGCAGCCCCGAGACAGTCTACGGCGAAAAACTGTTTTTT. The chain has TRBV4-3 and TRBJ1-4; maybe TRBD1 (5 bases). Trimming left V 4 bases short and J 8 bases short, with 17 bases between. Germline values: CDR1 LGHNA, CDR2 YSLEER. The CDR3 covers 15 residues.

Turning to this clone: The same CDR3 also results from other DNA sequences found in this sample. The V gene is TRBV4-1, the J gene TRBJ1-4, with no clear D. This CDR3 has 14 residues. CDR1 and CDR2 (germline): MGHRA, YSYEKL. V lost 1 base and J 7 bases, leaving 10 bases between the germline ends. CDR3 DNA: TGCGCCAGCAGCCAAGTGGGGTGGGGTGAAAAACTGTTTTTT. This codes for CASSQVGWGEKLFF.